Sequencing of this TCR beta chain was carried out in a study of cytomegalovirus exposure and HLA in healthy donors. On the study more broadly: The 130 or so validation repertoires used the same platform as the approximately 700 first-cohort repertoires (as reported by a later analysis).

This table comes from immunoSEQ multiplex PCR, and its TCRdb copy is limited to in-frame clones, with some not included. The profile shows about 110,000 clones, 89% of them singletons. V was pared by 0 bases and J by 5 bases, with 13 bases between. Germline CDR1 reads MNHEY; CDR2 reads SVGAGI. This CDR3 has 16 residues. The 120-subject validation cohort, separate from the roughly 700-subject first cohort, included the donors. This TCR was recovered from a woman aged 18-29 years in good health and CMV-seronegative. This chain links TRBV6-5 with TRBJ1-4; D is unclear. The sample taken for sequencing was PBMCs. CDR3 amino acids: CASSYSPLRVNEKLFF. As DNA, the CDR3 is TGTGCCAGCAGTTACTCACCGTTGAGGGTGAATGAAAAACTGTTTTTT.